This is a list of T cell receptor beta chains from one sample in a study of PD-1 blockade in mismatch repair-deficient tumors. Repertoires were generated with immunoSEQ multiplex PCR, while TCRdb's copy carries only in-frame clones and drops some. The sample yields some 16,000 clones, roughly four fifths seen once. These TCRs' antigens remain unknown. Here the sequenced sample was cells cultured in vitro, taken from a patient treated with pembrolizumab. The receptors come from an adult with mismatch repair-deficient cancer. Each CDR3 is given with its conserved first and last residue. The D gene is left open where the match is weak. A row's size may be missing; if present it is once, few, many or a size class.

abundance | j_gene | v_gene | d_gene | CDR3aa | CDR3nt
. | TRBJ1-2 | TRBV6-4 | . | CASSDSSTGLQWGYTF | TGTGCCAGCAGTGACTCTTCAACAGGGCTACAGTGGGGCTACACCTTC
once | TRBJ2-3 | TRBV7-3 | . | CASSRPRDTQYF | TGTGCCAGCAGCCGTCCCAGGGATACGCAGTATTTT
. | TRBJ1-1 | TRBV7-8 | . | CASSLVASLGRTEAFF | TGTGCCAGCAGCTTAGTTGCGTCCCTGGGTAGAACTGAAGCTTTCTTT
. | TRBJ1-5 | TRBV11-3 | . | CASSFSNQPQHF | TGTGCCAGCAGCTTCAGTAATCAGCCCCAGCATTTT
. | TRBJ1-5 | TRBV2 | . | CASRSQGGVHQPQHF | TGTGCCAGCAGGAGTCAGGGCGGGGTCCATCAGCCCCAGCATTTT
. | TRBJ2-1 | TRBV9 | TRBD2 | CASSVALTSIDNEQFF | TGTGCCAGCAGCGTAGCCCTGACTAGCATCGACAATGAGCAGTTCTTC
. | TRBJ2-7 | TRBV7-2 | TRBD2 | CASSLNGAGAYEQYF | TGTGCCAGCAGCTTAAACGGAGCGGGAGCCTACGAGCAGTACTTC
. | TRBJ1-2 | TRBV5-6 | . | CASSLGGGNYGYTF | TGTGCCAGCAGCTTGGGTGGAGGGAACTATGGCTACACCTTC
. | TRBJ1-5 | TRBV15 | . | CATSSNTGYSNQPQHF | TGTGCCACCAGCAGTAACACAGGGTACAGCAATCAGCCCCAGCATTTT
once | TRBJ2-1 | TRBV18 | . | CASSPQGTNSYNEQFF | TGTGCCAGCTCACCACAGGGTACCAACTCCTACAATGAGCAGTTCTTC
. | TRBJ2-7 | TRBV2 | TRBD2 | CASSKGLVSYEQYF | TGTGCCAGCAGTAAAGGACTAGTCTCCTACGAGCAGTACTTC
. | TRBJ2-7 | TRBV10-1 | . | CASSEGGAYEQYF | TGCGCCAGCAGTGAGGGTGGGGCCTACGAGCAGTACTTC
. | TRBJ2-7 | TRBV7-9 | . | CASSPTGTLSYEQYF | TGTGCCAGCAGCCCGACCGGGACACTCTCCTACGAGCAGTACTTC
once | TRBJ2-5 | TRBV9 | . | CASSFHLQETQYF | TGTGCCAGCAGCTTCCACCTCCAAGAGACCCAGTACTTC
. | TRBJ1-2 | TRBV7-3 | TRBD1 | CASSLSRDRNYGYTF | TGTGCCAGCAGCTTGTCACGGGACAGGAACTATGGCTACACCTTC
few | TRBJ1-5 | TRBV28 | TRBD1 | CASSLWGQGSQPQHF | TGTGCCAGCAGTTTATGGGGACAGGGCAGTCAGCCCCAGCATTTT
. | TRBJ2-5 | TRBV28 | . | CASSYTLETQYF | TGTGCCAGCAGTTATACCCTCGAGACCCAGTACTTC
once | TRBJ2-7 | TRBV5-5 | TRBD2 | CASSFGLASYEQYF | TGTGCCAGCAGCTTCGGACTAGCGAGCTACGAGCAGTACTTC
. | TRBJ1-3 | TRBV28 | . | CASSFGEGWGQGTGNTIYF | .
. | TRBJ1-5 | TRBV29-1 | . | CSVESRLGSNQPQHF | TGCAGCGTTGAATCTAGGCTAGGAAGCAATCAGCCCCAGCATTTT
medium-sized | TRBJ1-1 | TRBV30 | . | CAWSVLSTAEAFF | TGTGCCTGGAGTGTACTCTCTACAGCCGAAGCTTTCTTT
. | TRBJ1-2 | TRBV5-1 | . | CASSLASGNYGYTF | TGCGCCAGCAGCTTGGCCTCGGGGAACTATGGCTACACCTTC
. | TRBJ2-3 | TRBV7-3 | . | CASRGSTDTQYF | TGTGCCTCCCGGGGAAGCACAGATACGCAGTATTTT
once | TRBJ1-2 | TRBV2 | . | CASDPGDGYGYTF | TGTGCCAGCGACCCCGGGGATGGCTATGGCTACACCTTC
. | TRBJ1-6 | TRBV6-5 | . | CASSYSQGSNSPLHF | TGTGCCAGCAGTTACTCTCAGGGCTCAAATTCACCCCTCCACTTT
. | TRBJ2-7 | TRBV27 | TRBD2 | CASSSPGLATEQYF | TGTGCCAGCAGTTCACCGGGACTAGCTACGGAGCAGTACTTC
. | TRBJ1-1 | TRBV7-8 | . | CASSLGKGGPTEAFF | TGTGCCAGCAGCTTAGGGAAAGGGGGACCCACTGAAGCTTTCTTT
. | TRBJ2-3 | TRBV29-1 | . | CSATPVVSTDTQYF | TGCAGCGCTACCCCGGTGGTTAGCACAGATACGCAGTATTTT
few | TRBJ1-6 | TRBV11-2 | . | CASSLAGGRNYNSPLHF | TGTGCCAGCAGCTTAGCGGGGGGCAGAAACTATAATTCACCCCTCCACTTT
. | TRBJ2-7 | TRBV11-2 | TRBD2 | CASTSGLAGVLYEQYF | TGTGCCAGCACCTCGGGACTAGCGGGAGTGCTTTACGAGCAGTACTTC
. | TRBJ2-3 | TRBV29-1 | . | CSSKRGGTDTQYF | TGCAGCTCGAAGAGGGGAGGCACAGATACGCAGTATTTT
once | TRBJ2-1 | TRBV9 | . | CASSQRSGYNEQFF | TGTGCCAGCAGCCAGCGTTCGGGGTACAATGAGCAGTTCTTC
few | TRBJ2-3 | TRBV5-1 | TRBD1 | CASSRQGGTDTQYF | TGCGCCAGCAGCCGACAGGGTGGCACAGATACGCAGTATTTT
. | TRBJ1-1 | TRBV11-3 | TRBD1 | CASSSGTGSEAFF | TGTGCCAGCAGCTCCGGGACAGGGTCTGAAGCTTTCTTT
. | TRBJ2-7 | TRBV4-2 | TRBD2 | CASSQDPGPGLVLTSEQYF | TGTGCCAGCAGCCAAGATCCGGGCCCAGGACTAGTGCTAACTTCCGAGCAGTACTTC
. | TRBJ1-5 | TRBV27 | . | CASSPQGFQDQPQHF | TGTGCCAGCAGTCCCCAGGGATTTCAGGATCAGCCCCAGCATTTT
. | TRBJ2-7 | TRBV28 | . | CATCRQVPTYEQYF | TGTGCCACTTGCAGACAGGTGCCTACCTACGAGCAGTACTTC
. | TRBJ2-1 | TRBV28 | TRBD2 | CATTTSGRGVWEFF | TGTGCCACGACGACTAGCGGGAGAGGAGTGTGGGAGTTCTTC
. | TRBJ1-1 | TRBV7-2 | . | CASSRLRGDTEAFF | TGTGCCAGCAGCCGCCTCAGGGGAGACACTGAAGCTTTCTTT
. | TRBJ2-2 | TRBV5-4 | TRBD2 | CASALSGGQNTGELFF | TGTGCCAGCGCCCTTAGCGGGGGTCAAAACACCGGGGAGCTGTTTTTT
. | TRBJ1-1 | TRBV27 | . | CASSLDLGGNTEAFF | TGTGCCAGCAGTTTAGATCTGGGAGGGAACACTGAAGCTTTCTTT
. | TRBJ2-6 | TRBV28 | . | CASRGPSGANVLTF | TGTGCCAGCAGGGGGCCCTCTGGGGCCAACGTCCTGACTTTC
. | TRBJ2-1 | TRBV18 | TRBD2 | CASSPAGLAGVRFF | TGTGCCAGCTCACCAGCAGGACTAGCGGGAGTTCGGTTCTTC
few | TRBJ1-1 | TRBV7-8 | . | CASSLDYLTEAFF | TGTGCCAGCAGCTTAGATTATTTGACTGAAGCTTTCTTT
. | TRBJ1-2 | TRBV28 | . | CASILTGQTNYGYTF | TGTGCCAGCATTCTAACGGGACAAACTAACTATGGCTACACCTTC
. | TRBJ2-7 | TRBV11-2 | . | CASSLYGNYEQYF | TGTGCCAGCAGCTTATATGGCAACTACGAGCAGTACTTC
. | TRBJ1-3 | TRBV30 | . | CAWSVRTGRRDTIYF | TGTGCCTGGAGTGTAAGAACAGGGCGGAGGGACACCATATATTTT